There are many counts of the clone carrying this TCR beta chain. The antigen is unknown. The data derive from a study of T cell repertoires in cytomegalovirus infection. At the level of the study: Both CMV infection and a matching HLA type were indicated by public TCR beta signatures. General observations from the study: What dominated the ex vivo response were HLA-C-restricted CMV-specific TCR beta clonotypes.

This CDR3 has 17 residues. Germline-derived CDR1 and CDR2 are SGHTA and FQGNSA. With 7 bases removed from V and 4 bases from J, the gap between germline ends came to 25 bases. Each CDR3 protein is one row after TCRdb ran MiXCR on the reads. The sample shows some 900,000 distinct CDR3 sequences, 32% of them seen only once. This chain links TRBV7-2 with TRBJ1-1; the D gene is possibly TRBD1 (6 bases). This clonotype originated in a human donor in good health (CMV status not recorded). Some clones in this sample may be carry-over from other donors' samples. The source material was cultured CD8+ T cells from PBMCs, sampled from culture after CMV antigen stimulation. The CDR3 nucleotides read TGTGCCAGCATCCCACGAGGAGGGGGGGCAATGGGCACTGAAGCTTTCTTT. Translation: CASIPRGGGAMGTEAFF.